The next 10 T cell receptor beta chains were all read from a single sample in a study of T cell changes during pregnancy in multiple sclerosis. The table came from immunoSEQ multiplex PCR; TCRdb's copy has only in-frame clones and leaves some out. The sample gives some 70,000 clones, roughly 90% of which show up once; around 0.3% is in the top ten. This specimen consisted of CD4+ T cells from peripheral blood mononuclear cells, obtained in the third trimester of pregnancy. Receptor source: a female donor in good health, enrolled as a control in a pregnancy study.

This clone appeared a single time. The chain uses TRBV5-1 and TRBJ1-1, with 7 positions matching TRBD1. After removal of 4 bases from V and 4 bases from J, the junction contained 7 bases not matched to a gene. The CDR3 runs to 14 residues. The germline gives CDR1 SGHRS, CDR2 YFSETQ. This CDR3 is CASSATGVGTEAFF. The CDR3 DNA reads TGCGCCAGCAGCGCTACAGGGGTGGGCACTGAAGCTTTCTTT.

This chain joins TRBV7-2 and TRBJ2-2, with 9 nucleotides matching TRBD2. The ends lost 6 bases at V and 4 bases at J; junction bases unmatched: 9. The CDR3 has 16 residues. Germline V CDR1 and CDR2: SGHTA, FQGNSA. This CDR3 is CASRQERGALTGELFF. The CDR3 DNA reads TGTGCCAGCAGGCAAGAGCGGGGGGCCCTCACCGGGGAGCTGTTTTTT.

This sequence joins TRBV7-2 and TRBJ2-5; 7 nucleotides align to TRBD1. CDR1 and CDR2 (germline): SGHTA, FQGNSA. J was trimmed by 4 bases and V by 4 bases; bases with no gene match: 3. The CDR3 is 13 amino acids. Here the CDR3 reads CASSSRGPETQYF. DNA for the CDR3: TGTGCCAGCAGCTCGAGGGGGCCAGAGACCCAGTACTTC.

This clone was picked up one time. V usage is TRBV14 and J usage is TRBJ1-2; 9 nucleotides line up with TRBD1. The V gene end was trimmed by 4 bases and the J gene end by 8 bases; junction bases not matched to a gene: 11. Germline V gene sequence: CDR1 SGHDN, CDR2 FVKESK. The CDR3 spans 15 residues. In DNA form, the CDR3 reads TGTGCCAGCAGCCCTTACAGGGGGCCTACTATGGGCTACACCTTC. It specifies CASSPYRGPTMGYTF.

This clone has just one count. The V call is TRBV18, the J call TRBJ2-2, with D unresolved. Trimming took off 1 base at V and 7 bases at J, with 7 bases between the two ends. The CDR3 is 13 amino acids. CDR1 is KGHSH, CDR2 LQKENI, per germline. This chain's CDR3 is CASSPQQNGELFF. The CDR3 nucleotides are TGTGCCAGCTCACCACAACAAAACGGGGAGCTGTTTTTT.

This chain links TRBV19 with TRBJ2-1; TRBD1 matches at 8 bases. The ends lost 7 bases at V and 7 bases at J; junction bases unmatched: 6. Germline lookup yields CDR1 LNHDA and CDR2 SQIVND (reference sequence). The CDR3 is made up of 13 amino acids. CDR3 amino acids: CASTRTGWNEQFF. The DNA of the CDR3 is TGTGCCAGTACCCGGACAGGGTGGAATGAGCAGTTCTTC.

CDR3 region: CAWKTGLYTGELFF. The CDR3 DNA sequence: TGTGCCTGGAAAACGGGACTCTACACCGGGGAGCTGTTTTTT. This chain uses TRBV30 with TRBJ2-2, with D possibly matching TRBD2 (6 bases). V was cut by 4 bases and J by 3 bases, with 12 bases left in between. CDR1 is GTSNPN and CDR2 is SVGIG in the germline V gene (reference sequence). CDR3 length: 14 residues.

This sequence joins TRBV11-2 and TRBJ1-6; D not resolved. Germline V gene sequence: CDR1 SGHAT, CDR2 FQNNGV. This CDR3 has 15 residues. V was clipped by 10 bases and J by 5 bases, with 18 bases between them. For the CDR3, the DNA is TGTGCCACGACCGGAGGAGCAGGTCATAATTCACCCCTCCACTTT. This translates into CATTGGAGHNSPLHF.

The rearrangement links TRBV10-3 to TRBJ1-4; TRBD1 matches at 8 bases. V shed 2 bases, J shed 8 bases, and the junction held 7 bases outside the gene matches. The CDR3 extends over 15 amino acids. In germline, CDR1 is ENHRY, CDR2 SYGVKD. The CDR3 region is CAISETGGLAEKLFF. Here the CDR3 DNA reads TGTGCCATCAGTGAGACAGGGGGATTGGCGGAAAAACTGTTTTTT.

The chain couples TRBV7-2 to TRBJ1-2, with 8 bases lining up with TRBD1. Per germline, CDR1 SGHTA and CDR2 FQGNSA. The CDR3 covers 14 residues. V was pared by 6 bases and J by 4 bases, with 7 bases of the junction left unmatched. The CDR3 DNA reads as TGTGCCAGCAGTTCCAGGGGGCCTGGCTATGGCTACACCTTC. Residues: CASSSRGPGYGYTF.